A selection of T cell receptor beta chains follows, all from one sample in a study of blood T cells in healthy people across ages. Using its own MiXCR run on the 5' RACE reads, TCRdb lists one record per CDR3 protein. The sample contains approximately 800,000 distinct CDR3 sequences, just under 25% of which appear only once. A further study also used this sample, focusing on T cells of mothers and their children.

Sequencing was done on a sample of blood. These receptors were obtained from a boy between 10 and 17 years old in good health. Each CDR3 is given with its conserved first and last residue. A D gene is named only where the DNA matches it firmly. Some rows have no size entry. The others give once, few or many, or a class for an expanded clone.

V	D	J	size	DNA	CDR3
TRBV30	NA	TRBJ1-2	NA	TGTGCCTGGAGGTCCTGGGGTTTGGACGGCGGATCGGGAGGCTACACCTTC	CAWRSWGLDGGSGGYTF
TRBV6-5	NA	TRBJ1-2	few	TGTGCCAGCAGTTACTCATCCAGTTCCTATGGCTACACCTTC	CASSYSSSSYGYTF
TRBV12-3/TRBV12-4	TRBD2	TRBJ2-5	few	TGTGCCAGCAGTTCCCGTGGACTGGCGGGGGAGACCCAGTGCTTC	CASSSRGLAGETQCF
TRBV2	NA	TRBJ1-2	NA	TGTGCCAGCAGTGAAGTAGGGTTGGATGGCTACACCTTC	CASSEVGLDGYTF
TRBV27	TRBD2	TRBJ2-1	few	TGTGCCAGCAGTTTAGCTAGCGGGTATGAGCAGTTCTTC	CASSLASGYEQFF
TRBV5-1	TRBD2	TRBJ2-1	many	TGCGCCAGCAGACCCGGACTAGCGGGAGGGTCGGGGGAGCAGTTCTTC	CASRPGLAGGSGEQFF
TRBV10-3	NA	TRBJ1-2	NA	TGTGCCATCAGTGTGACGGATAACTATGGCTACACCTTC	CAISVTDNYGYTF
TRBV4-3	NA	TRBJ2-4	once	TGCGCCAGCAGCCAAGAGAGTGACTCGGGCAAAAACATTCAGTACTTC	CASSQESDSGKNIQYF
TRBV3-1	NA	TRBJ1-2	NA	TGTGCCAGCAGCCCAGGTGGGGGGCAGAGTGGCTACACCTTC	CASSPGGGQSGYTF
TRBV4-3	NA	TRBJ2-1	NA	TGCGCCAGCAGCCAAGATCGGGGGTGGGTGTCCAATGAGCAGTTCTTC	CASSQDRGWVSNEQFF
TRBV6-5	NA	TRBJ2-1	NA	TGTGCCAGCAGTTACGAGAGGGAGGACAGGAATGAGCAGTTCTTC	CASSYEREDRNEQFF
TRBV5-1	TRBD1	TRBJ1-4	NA	TGCGCCAGCAGCTTGCTAGCAGGGGGCCCGACTAATGAAAAACTGTTTTTT	CASSLLAGGPTNEKLFF
TRBV2	NA	TRBJ2-2	NA	TGTGCCCAAGGGCAGTCGAGAACCGGGGAGCTGTTTTTT	CAQGQSRTGELFF
TRBV12-3/TRBV12-4	NA	TRBJ2-3	NA	TGTGCCAGCACTCCTAGAGCAGGGAAGGCAGATACGCAGTATTTT	CASTPRAGKADTQYF
TRBV7-2	NA	TRBJ1-6	NA	TGTGCCAGCAGCCCAAATGGGGGGAGCTCACCCCTCCACTTT	CASSPNGGSSPLHF
TRBV6-5	NA	TRBJ1-1	NA	TGTGCCAGCAGTCGCGGGGGCGGGGGGACTGAAGCTTTCTTT	CASSRGGGGTEAFF
TRBV7-3	NA	TRBJ2-5	few	TGTGCCAGCAGCTTAGCCGGACAGCTTGAGACCCAGTACTTC	CASSLAGQLETQYF
TRBV29-1	NA	TRBJ2-3	NA	TGCAGCGCCCTAACGGGCGACTACGAGCAGCACTTT	CSALTGDYEQHF
TRBV20-1	TRBD2	TRBJ2-7	few	TGCAGTGCCCCGACTCACACTAGCGGCTCCTACGAGCAGTACTTC	CSAPTHTSGSYEQYF
TRBV4-1	TRBD2	TRBJ2-1	NA	TGCGCCAGCAGCCAAGAGCGGGGGGCCTCGAATGAGCAGTTCTTC	CASSQERGASNEQFF
TRBV5-1	NA	TRBJ2-5	NA	TGCGCCAGCAGCTTGGATGCGGGGACTGTAGCCCAAGAGACCCAGTACTTC	CASSLDAGTVAQETQYF
TRBV29-1	NA	TRBJ1-1	NA	TGCAGCGTTCAGGCGTGGGGGCAGACTGAAGCTTTCTTT	CSVQAWGQTEAFF
TRBV29-1	TRBD1	TRBJ1-6	NA	TGCAGCGGGGGCCCGACAGGGGGCGAATGCTACCTTCACTCCCTCCACTTT	CSGGPTGGECYLHSLHF
TRBV7-8	TRBD2	TRBJ2-5	few	TGTGCCAGCAGCAGATTAGCGGGAGGCGAGACCCAGTACTTC	CASSRLAGGETQYF
TRBV11-2	TRBD2	TRBJ2-7	few	TGTGCCAGCAGCAATATTCGCGGGGGGGCGGGAGAGCAGTACTTC	CASSNIRGGAGEQYF
TRBV7-6	NA	TRBJ2-4	NA	TGTGCCAGCAGCTTGCTACCCAGTGACAGCGATAAAAACATTCAGTACTTC	CASSLLPSDSDKNIQYF
TRBV3-1	NA	TRBJ1-2	NA	TGTGCCAGCAGCCAAGCAGCGGGACAAACCTATGGCTACACCTTC	CASSQAAGQTYGYTF
TRBV7-9	TRBD1	TRBJ2-3	NA	TGTGCCAGCAGCTTATTGGGGACAGGGAGAACAGATACGCAGTATTTT	CASSLLGTGRTDTQYF
TRBV6-6	NA	TRBJ2-7	NA	TGTGCCAGCAGTTACTCGAGACAGGTCTACGAGCAGTACTTC	CASSYSRQVYEQYF
TRBV7-9	TRBD2	TRBJ2-5	NA	TGTGCCAGCAGCCCGCGGACTAGCGGGGCCCCGGGGGCCCAGTACTTC	CASSPRTSGAPGAQYF
TRBV5-5	NA	TRBJ2-7	NA	TGTGCCAGCAGCTTGGCATGGGGAGTAGACGAGCAGTACTTC	CASSLAWGVDEQYF
TRBV5-1	NA	TRBJ1-2	few	TGCGCCAGCAGCGACCGAGGGGAAGAGGGAGGTTGGAGCTACACCTTC	CASSDRGEEGGWSYTF
TRBV4-2	NA	TRBJ2-1	NA	TGTGCCAGCGAGAACCGGGAGTCCTATGAGCAGTTCTTC	CASENRESYEQFF
TRBV27	NA	TRBJ2-7	NA	TGTGCCAGCAGTTCCGAAACCTACGAGCAGTACTTC	CASSSETYEQYF
TRBV3-1	NA	TRBJ1-6	NA	TGTGCCAGCAGCCACAATAATTCACCCCTCCACTTT	CASSHNNSPLHF
TRBV20-1	NA	TRBJ1-5	NA	TGCAGTGCTAATCAGGGGCTGCCGCGGCCCCAGCATTTT	CSANQGLPRPQHF
TRBV2	NA	TRBJ2-7	NA	TGTGCCAGCAGCTTCGGGCAGGATGGCCTCCTCGAGCAGTACTTC	CASSFGQDGLLEQYF
TRBV6-2/TRBV6-3	NA	TRBJ2-3	NA	TGTGCCAGCAGTTTCTCCCCGTGGACAGATACGCAGTATTTT	CASSFSPWTDTQYF
TRBV20-1	NA	TRBJ1-4	NA	TGCAGTGCTAGGGAAAACAGGGCAGGAGAAAAACTGTTTTTT	CSARENRAGEKLFF
TRBV3-1	NA	TRBJ2-3	NA	TGTGCCAGCAGCCCCATATTGGGTACGCAGTATTTT	CASSPILGTQYF
TRBV9	NA	TRBJ2-7	NA	TGTGCCAGCAGCGGAGGATCCACGGACACAACCTACGAGCAGTACTTC	CASSGGSTDTTYEQYF
TRBV5-1	TRBD1	TRBJ2-7	NA	TGCGCCAGCAGCGGGGGGACAGGGACCTACGAGCAGTACTTC	CASSGGTGTYEQYF
TRBV7-2	NA	TRBJ2-1	NA	TGTGCCAGCAGCTTAGCGACCCCCATCTACAATGAGCAGTTCTTC	CASSLATPIYNEQFF
TRBV5-1	NA	TRBJ2-5	NA	TGCGCCAGCAGCTCAAAACGCGAGGTTCTGGGGGAGACCCAGTACTTC	CASSSKREVLGETQYF
TRBV16	NA	TRBJ1-5	few	TGTGCCAGCAGCCGAGGGATTTCGGGTCAGCCCCAGCATTTT	CASSRGISGQPQHF
TRBV29-1	TRBD1	TRBJ1-1	few	TGCAGCGTTGATACGGACAGGGACACTGAAGCTTTCTTT	CSVDTDRDTEAFF
TRBV29-1	TRBD1	TRBJ2-1	many	TGCAGCGCCAAACCGCCTGGACAGGACAATGAGCAGTTCTTC	CSAKPPGQDNEQFF
TRBV7-2	NA	TRBJ2-2	few	TGTGCCAGCAGCTTAGGACCCACCGGGGAGCTGTTTTTT	CASSLGPTGELFF
TRBV12-3/TRBV12-4	TRBD2	TRBJ2-4	few	TGTGCCAGCAGTTTAGGGGGAGGGGTAGCCAAAAACATTCAGTACTTC	CASSLGGGVAKNIQYF
TRBV20-1	TRBD2	TRBJ2-5	NA	TGCAGTGCTAGAGATTTGAGCGGGACGGGGCAGCCCCAAGAGACCCAGTACTTC	CSARDLSGTGQPQETQYF
TRBV4-1	NA	TRBJ1-2	few	TGCGCCAGCAGCCAAGTCGGGGGACCTCTAGCTAACTATGGCTACACCTTC	CASSQVGGPLANYGYTF